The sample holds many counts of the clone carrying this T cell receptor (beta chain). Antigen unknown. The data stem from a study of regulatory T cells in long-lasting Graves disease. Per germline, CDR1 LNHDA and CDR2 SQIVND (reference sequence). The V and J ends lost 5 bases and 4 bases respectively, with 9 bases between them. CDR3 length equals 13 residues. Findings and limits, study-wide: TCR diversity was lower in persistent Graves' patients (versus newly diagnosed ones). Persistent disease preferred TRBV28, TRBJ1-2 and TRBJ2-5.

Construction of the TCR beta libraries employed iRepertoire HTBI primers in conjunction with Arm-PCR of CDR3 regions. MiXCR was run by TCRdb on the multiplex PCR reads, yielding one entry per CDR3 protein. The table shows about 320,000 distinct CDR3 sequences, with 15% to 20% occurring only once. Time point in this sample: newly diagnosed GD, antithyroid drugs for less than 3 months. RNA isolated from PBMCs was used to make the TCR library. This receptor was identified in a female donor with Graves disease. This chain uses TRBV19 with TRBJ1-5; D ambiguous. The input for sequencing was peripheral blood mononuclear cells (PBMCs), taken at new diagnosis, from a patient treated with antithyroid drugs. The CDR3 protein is CASSSDLNQPQHF. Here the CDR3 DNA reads TGTGCCAGTAGTTCAGATCTGAATCAGCCCCAGCATTTT. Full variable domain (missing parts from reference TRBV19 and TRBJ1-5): DGGITQSPKYLFRKEGQNVTLSCEQNLNHDAMYWYRQDPGQGLRLIYYSQIVNDFQKGDIAEGYSVSREKKESFPLTVTSAQKNPTAFYLCASSSDLNQPQHFGDGTRLSIL.